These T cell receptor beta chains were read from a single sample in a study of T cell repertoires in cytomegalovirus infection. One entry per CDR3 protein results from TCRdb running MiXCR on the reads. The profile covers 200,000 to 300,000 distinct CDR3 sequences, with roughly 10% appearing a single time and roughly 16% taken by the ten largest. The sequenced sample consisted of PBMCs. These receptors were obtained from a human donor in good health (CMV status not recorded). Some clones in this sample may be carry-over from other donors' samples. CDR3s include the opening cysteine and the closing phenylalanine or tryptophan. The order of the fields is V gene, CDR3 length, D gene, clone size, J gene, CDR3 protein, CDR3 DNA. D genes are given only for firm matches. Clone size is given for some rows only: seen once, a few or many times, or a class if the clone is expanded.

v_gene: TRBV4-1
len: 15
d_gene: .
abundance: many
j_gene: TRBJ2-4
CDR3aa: CASSQDWAGEDIQYF
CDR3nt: TGCGCCAGCAGCCAAGATTGGGCAGGGGAGGACATTCAGTACTTC

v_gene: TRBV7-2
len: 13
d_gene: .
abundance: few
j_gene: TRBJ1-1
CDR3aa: CASSLAARAEAFF
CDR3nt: TGTGCCAGCAGCTTAGCGGCACGAGCTGAAGCTTTCTTT

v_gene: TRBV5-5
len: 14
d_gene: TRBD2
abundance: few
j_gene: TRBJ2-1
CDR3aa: CASSFQAGGNEQFF
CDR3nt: TGTGCCAGCAGCTTCCAAGCGGGAGGGAATGAGCAGTTCTTC

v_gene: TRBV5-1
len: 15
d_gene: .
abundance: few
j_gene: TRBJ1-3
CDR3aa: CASSLAGGFGNTIYF
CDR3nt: TGCGCCAGCAGCTTGGCCGGGGGTTTTGGAAACACCATATATTTT

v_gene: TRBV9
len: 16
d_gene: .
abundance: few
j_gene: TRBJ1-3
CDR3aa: CASSVESRMSGNTIYF
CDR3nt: TGTGCCAGCAGCGTAGAAAGCAGGATGTCTGGAAACACCATATATTTT

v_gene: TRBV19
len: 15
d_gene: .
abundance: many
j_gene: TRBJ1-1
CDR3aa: CASSIGAATNTEAFF
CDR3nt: TGTGCCAGTAGTATTGGAGCAGCAACGAACACTGAAGCTTTCTTT

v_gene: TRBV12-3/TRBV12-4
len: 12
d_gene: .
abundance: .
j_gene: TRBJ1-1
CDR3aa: CASSLRVTEAFF
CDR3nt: TGTGCCAGCAGTTTACGGGTAACTGAAGCTTTCTTT

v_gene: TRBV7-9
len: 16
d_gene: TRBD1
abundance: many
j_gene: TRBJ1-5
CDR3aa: CASSSSGTGGTQPQHF
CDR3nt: TGTGCCAGCAGCTCGTCCGGGACAGGGGGCACTCAGCCCCAGCATTTT

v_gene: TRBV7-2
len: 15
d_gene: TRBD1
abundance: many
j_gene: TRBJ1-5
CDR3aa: CASSTRDREGQPQHF
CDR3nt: TGTGCCAGCAGCACCCGGGACAGGGAGGGTCAGCCCCAGCATTTT

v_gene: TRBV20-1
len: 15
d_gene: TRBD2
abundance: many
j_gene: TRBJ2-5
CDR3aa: CSASAQRGGLETQYF
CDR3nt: TGCAGTGCTAGCGCCCAGCGGGGGGGCCTGGAGACCCAGTACTTC

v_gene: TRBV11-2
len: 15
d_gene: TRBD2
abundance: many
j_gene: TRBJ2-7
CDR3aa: CASSSFRGERNEQYF
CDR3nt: TGTGCCAGCAGCTCCTTCCGGGGGGAAAGGAACGAGCAGTACTTC

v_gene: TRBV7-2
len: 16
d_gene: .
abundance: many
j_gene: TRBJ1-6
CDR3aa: CASSLTTGGGDSPLHF
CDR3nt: TGTGCCAGCAGCCTCACAACAGGAGGAGGAGATTCACCCCTCCACTTT

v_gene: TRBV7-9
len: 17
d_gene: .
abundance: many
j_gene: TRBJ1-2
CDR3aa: CASSNREKGEVAGGYTF
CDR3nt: TGTGCCAGCAGCAACCGGGAAAAAGGGGAGGTTGCCGGTGGCTACACCTTC

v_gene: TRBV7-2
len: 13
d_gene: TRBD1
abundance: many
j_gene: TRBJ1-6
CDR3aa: CASSFGQGSPLHF
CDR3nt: TGTGCCAGCAGCTTTGGACAGGGGTCACCCCTCCACTTT

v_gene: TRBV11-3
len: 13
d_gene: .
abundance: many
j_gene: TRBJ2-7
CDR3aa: CASSLEEGHEQYF
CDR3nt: TGTGCCAGCAGCTTAGAGGAGGGTCACGAGCAGTACTTC

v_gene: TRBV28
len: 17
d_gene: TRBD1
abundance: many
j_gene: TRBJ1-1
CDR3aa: CASVKGQIILLNTEAFF
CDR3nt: TGTGCCAGCGTCAAGGGACAGATCATACTATTGAACACTGAAGCTTTCTTT

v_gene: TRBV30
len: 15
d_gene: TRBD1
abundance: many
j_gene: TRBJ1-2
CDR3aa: CAWSRKGAGNYGYTF
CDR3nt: TGTGCCTGGAGCAGGAAGGGGGCAGGGAACTATGGCTACACCTTC

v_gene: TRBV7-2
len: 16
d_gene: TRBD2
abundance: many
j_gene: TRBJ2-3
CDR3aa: CASSQGVAGGRDTQYF
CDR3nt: TGTGCCAGCAGTCAGGGGGTAGCGGGAGGGAGAGATACGCAGTATTTT

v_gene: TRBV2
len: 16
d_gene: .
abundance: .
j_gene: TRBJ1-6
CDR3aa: CATPKTVTGMGSPLHF
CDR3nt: TGTGCCACCCCCAAGACCGTTACAGGAATGGGATCACCCCTCCACTTT

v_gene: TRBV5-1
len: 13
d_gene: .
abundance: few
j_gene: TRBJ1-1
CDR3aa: CASSSRADTEAFF
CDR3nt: TGCGCCAGCAGCTCCCGGGCCGACACTGAAGCTTTCTTT

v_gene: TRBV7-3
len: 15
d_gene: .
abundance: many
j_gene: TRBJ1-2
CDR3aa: CASSPNRVANYGYTF
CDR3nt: TGTGCCAGCAGCCCCAACAGGGTCGCTAACTATGGCTACACCTTC

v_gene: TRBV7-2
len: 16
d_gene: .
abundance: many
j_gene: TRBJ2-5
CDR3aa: CASSFRRGEGSSTQYF
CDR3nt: TGTGCCAGCAGCTTTCGTAGGGGCGAGGGGTCTAGCACCCAGTACTTC

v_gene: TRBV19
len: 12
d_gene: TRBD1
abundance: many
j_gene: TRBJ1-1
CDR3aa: CASSSRTGEAFF
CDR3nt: TGTGCCAGTAGTTCCCGGACAGGGGAAGCTTTCTTT

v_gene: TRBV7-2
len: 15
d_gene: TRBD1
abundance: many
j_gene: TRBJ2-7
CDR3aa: CASSPTGSHSYEQYF
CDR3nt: TGTGCCAGCAGTCCGACAGGGTCCCACTCCTACGAGCAGTACTTC

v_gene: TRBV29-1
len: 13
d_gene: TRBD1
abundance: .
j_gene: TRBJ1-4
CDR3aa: CSVPGQGLEKLFF
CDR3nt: TGCAGCGTGCCCGGACAGGGGTTGGAAAAACTGTTTTTT

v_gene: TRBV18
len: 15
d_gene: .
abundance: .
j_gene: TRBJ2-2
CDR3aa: CASSPWVANTGELFF
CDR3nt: TGTGCCAGCTCACCATGGGTAGCGAACACCGGGGAGCTGTTTTTT

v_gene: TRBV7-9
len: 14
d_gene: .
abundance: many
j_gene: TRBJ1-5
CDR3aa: CASSRSSSNQPQHF
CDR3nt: TGTGCCAGCAGCCGCTCCAGTAGCAATCAGCCCCAGCATTTT

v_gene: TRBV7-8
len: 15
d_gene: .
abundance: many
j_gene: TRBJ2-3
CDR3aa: CASRRTQGRTDTQYF
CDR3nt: TGTGCCAGCAGGCGAACACAGGGTCGCACAGATACGCAGTATTTT

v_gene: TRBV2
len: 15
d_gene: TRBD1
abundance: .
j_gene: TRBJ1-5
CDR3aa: CASTRQGLQNQPQHF
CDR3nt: TGTGCCAGCACCAGACAGGGTTTACAAAATCAGCCCCAGCATTTT

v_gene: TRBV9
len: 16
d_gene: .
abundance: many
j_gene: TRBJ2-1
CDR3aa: CASSIRGREGVNEQFF
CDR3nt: TGTGCCAGCAGCATCAGGGGGAGGGAGGGGGTCAATGAGCAGTTCTTC

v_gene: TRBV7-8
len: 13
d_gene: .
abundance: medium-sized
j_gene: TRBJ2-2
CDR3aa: CASSLPNTGELFF
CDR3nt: TGTGCCAGCAGCTTACCGAACACCGGGGAGCTGTTTTTT

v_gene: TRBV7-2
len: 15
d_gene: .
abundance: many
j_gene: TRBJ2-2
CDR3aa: CASSRQRGRAGELFF
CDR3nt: TGTGCCAGCAGCCGCCAGAGGGGAAGGGCCGGGGAGCTGTTTTTT

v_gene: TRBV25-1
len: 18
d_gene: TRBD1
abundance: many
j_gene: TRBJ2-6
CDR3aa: CASPPGQGFDSGANVLTF
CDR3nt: TGTGCCAGCCCCCCGGGACAGGGGTTCGACTCTGGGGCCAACGTCCTGACTTTC

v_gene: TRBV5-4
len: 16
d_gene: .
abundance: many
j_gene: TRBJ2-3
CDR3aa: CASSPEGGRTPDTQYF
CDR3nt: TGTGCCAGCAGCCCGGAGGGTGGGAGAACCCCAGATACGCAGTATTTT

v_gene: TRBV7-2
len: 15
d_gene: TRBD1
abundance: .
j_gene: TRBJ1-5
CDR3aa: CASREGAASNQPQHF
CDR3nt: TGTGCCAGCAGAGAGGGGGCGGCTAGCAATCAGCCCCAGCATTTT

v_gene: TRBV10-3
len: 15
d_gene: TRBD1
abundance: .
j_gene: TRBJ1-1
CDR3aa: CAISSNPGTGEEAFF
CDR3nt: TGTGCCATCAGTTCAAACCCCGGGACAGGGGAAGAAGCTTTCTTT

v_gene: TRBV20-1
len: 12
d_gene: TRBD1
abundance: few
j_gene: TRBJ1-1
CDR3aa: CSARTGNTEAFF
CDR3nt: TGCAGTGCCCGGACAGGGAACACTGAAGCTTTCTTT

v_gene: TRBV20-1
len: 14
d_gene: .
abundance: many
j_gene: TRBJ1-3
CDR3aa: CSALSTASGNTIYF
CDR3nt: TGCAGTGCCCTGTCGACGGCCTCTGGAAACACCATATATTTT

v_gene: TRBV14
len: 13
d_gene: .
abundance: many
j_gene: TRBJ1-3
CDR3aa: CASRRGAGNTIYF
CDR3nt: TGTGCCAGCAGGAGGGGAGCTGGAAACACCATATATTTT

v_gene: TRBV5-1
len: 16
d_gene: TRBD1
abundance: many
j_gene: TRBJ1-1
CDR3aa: CASSRPGTGGTTEAFF
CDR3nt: TGCGCCAGCAGTCGTCCCGGGACAGGGGGGACCACCGAAGCTTTCTTT

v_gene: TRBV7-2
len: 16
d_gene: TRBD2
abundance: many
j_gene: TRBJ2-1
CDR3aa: CASSGGLAGGWNEQFF
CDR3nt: TGTGCCAGCAGCGGCGGACTAGCGGGGGGGTGGAATGAGCAGTTCTTC

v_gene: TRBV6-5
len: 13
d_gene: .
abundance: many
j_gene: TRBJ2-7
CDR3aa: CASSYSSSYEQYF
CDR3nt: TGTGCCAGCAGTTACTCGAGCTCCTACGAGCAGTACTTC

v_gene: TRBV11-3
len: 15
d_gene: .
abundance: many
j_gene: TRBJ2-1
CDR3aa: CASSLSAGEANEQFF
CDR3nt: TGTGCCAGCAGCTTGTCTGCCGGGGAGGCCAATGAGCAGTTCTTC

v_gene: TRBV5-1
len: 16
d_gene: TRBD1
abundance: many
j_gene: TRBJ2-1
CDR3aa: CASSPGTGSLYNEQFF
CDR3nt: TGCGCCAGCAGCCCGGGGACAGGGAGCCTCTACAATGAGCAGTTCTTC